Following are 26 T cell receptor beta chains from one sample sequenced in a study of T-cell reconstitution after alpha-beta-depleted transplantation in children. During its preparation, the TCRbeta library received unique molecular identifiers. MiXCR, run by TCRdb on the PCR reads, gives a single entry per CDR3 protein. In the table there are 900,000 or so distinct CDR3 sequences, roughly 15% of which are singletons. The specimen was PBMCs, mostly from graft donor cells, collected 360 days after TCRalphabeta/CD19-depleted stem cell transplant. Source of these receptors: a male patient under 18 who had a stem cell transplant for acute lymphoblastic leukemia, so the T cells may come from the graft donor.

The sample holds a few counts of this clonotype. The chain joins TRBV4-1 to TRBJ2-1, with 10 bases lining up with TRBD2. The V gene end was trimmed by 2 bases and the J gene end by 8 bases; junction bases not matched to a gene: 6. Germline loops: CDR1 MGHRA, CDR2 YSYEKL. The CDR3 extends over 15 amino acids. CDR3 in amino acids: CASSQLAGVLDEQFF. In DNA form, the CDR3 reads TGCGCCAGCAGCCAACTAGCGGGAGTGTTAGATGAGCAGTTCTTC.

This clonotype came up many times. The V gene is TRBV5-1, the J gene TRBJ1-2, with unresolved D. Deletions cut 7 bases from V and 0 bases from J, with 13 bases between. Looked up from germline, CDR1 is SGHRS and CDR2 is YFSETQ. The CDR3 extends over 14 amino acids. CDR3 sequence (DNA): TGCGCCAGCGGTAGTACGGATCCTAACTATGGCTACACCTTC. Translation: CASGSTDPNYGYTF.

This clonotype was found many times. The rearrangement links TRBV5-1 to TRBJ2-1, with D unclear. CDR1 SGHRS and CDR2 YFSETQ come from the germline V gene. This CDR3 has 15 amino acids. Trimming removed 3 bases at V and 0 bases at J, with 10 bases between. The CDR3 reads CASSSDGGSYNEQFF. The CDR3 DNA follows: TGCGCCAGCAGCTCCGACGGTGGCTCCTACAATGAGCAGTTCTTC.

This clonotype was seen only a few times. The rearrangement links TRBV29-1 to TRBJ2-1; TRBD1 might be the D (5 bases). CDR1 and CDR2 from the germline V gene are SQVTM and ANQGSEA. The V and J ends lost 7 bases and 9 bases respectively, with 13 bases between them. The CDR3 is 11 residues long. The CDR3 sequence is CSGLLRVEQFF. Written as DNA, the CDR3 is TGCAGCGGTCTCCTCAGGGTTGAGCAGTTCTTC.

This sequence joins TRBV20-1 and TRBJ2-7; D remains ambiguous. Trimming removed 2 bases from V and 4 bases from J, with 12 bases in between. The CDR3 is made up of 13 amino acids. Germline-derived CDR1 and CDR2 are DFQATT and SNEGSKA (reference sequence). The CDR3 DNA is TGCAGTGCTAGACCAGACACCCCGTACGAGCAGTACTTC. Translation: CSARPDTPYEQYF.

This clonotype turned up a few times. The chain carries TRBV11-1 and TRBJ2-3; 9 nucleotides match TRBD2. Germline V CDR1 and CDR2: SGHAT, FQDESV (reference sequence). Trimming removed 1 base from V and 0 bases from J; junction bases left unmatched: 8. The length of the CDR3 is 18 residues. CDR3 sequence reads: CASSLGDGGRGSTDTQYF. The CDR3 bases are TGTGCCAGCAGCTTAGGAGATGGCGGGAGGGGAAGCACAGATACGCAGTATTTT.

As to this clonotype: It is likely a read error, because the conserved phenylalanine at the end of the CDR3 is missing. The chain couples TRBV27 to TRBJ1-2; tentative D call: TRBD1 (5 bases). Germline loops: CDR1 MNHEY, CDR2 SMNVEV (reference sequence). V was pared by 4 bases and J by 7 bases, with 10 bases between. The CDR3 length is 12 residues. The CDR3 coding sequence is TGTGCCAGCAGTTCCCAGGGTGGTGGCTACACCTCC. Its translation: CASSSQGGGYTS.

The V and J genes are TRBV6-1 and TRBJ2-5, with D perhaps TRBD1 (7 bases). V lost 6 bases, J lost 5 bases, and 16 bases lay in between. The V gene's germline CDR1 is MNHNS and CDR2 SASEGT. CDR3 length equals 14 residues. As DNA, the CDR3 is TGTGCCAGCAGCCTCAGGGGGAGGATGGAGACCCAGTACTTC. This sequence encodes CASSLRGRMETQYF.

In this sample, this clonotype turned up a few times. V gene TRBV27 combines with J gene TRBJ2-6; no definite D call. Deletions cut 6 bases from V and 2 bases from J, with 11 bases between. This CDR3 has 15 residues. The V gene's germline CDR1 is MNHEY and CDR2 SMNVEV (reference sequence). This CDR3 reads CASSYSLAGANVLTF. The CDR3 DNA reads as TGTGCCAGCAGCTACAGTCTTGCTGGGGCCAACGTCCTGACTTTC. The full variable domain, rest sourced from reference TRBV27 and TRBJ2-6, is EAQVTQNPRYLITVTGKKLTVTCSQNMNHEYMSWYRQDPGLGLRQIYYSMNVEVTDKGDVPEGYKVSRKEKRNFPLILESPSPNQTSLYFCASSYSLAGANVLTFGAGSRLTVL.

The table lists this clonotype with a few counts. The genes are TRBV11-2 and TRBJ1-5; D gene ambiguous. Between the trimmed V and J ends, which lost 1 base and 6 bases, there was a span of 10 bases. Germline CDR1 SGHAT, CDR2 FQNNGV. The CDR3 has 14 amino acids. In nucleotides, the CDR3 is TGTGCCAGCAGCTTAGTACCAGGCGGTCAGCCCCAGCATTTT. Translation: CASSLVPGGQPQHF.

J is TRBJ2-7 and V is TRBV29-1, with D possibly being TRBD1 or TRBD2 (6 bases each). CDR3 size: 13 residues. In germline, CDR1 is SQVTM, CDR2 ANQGSEA. V was shortened by 4 bases and J by 2 bases, with 12 bases between the two germline ends. CDR3 protein: CSVAPGAPYEQYF. The CDR3 coding sequence is TGCAGCGTTGCCCCGGGGGCACCCTACGAGCAGTACTTC.

The rearrangement links TRBV7-8 to TRBJ1-2; D is ambiguous. The CDR3 has 13 amino acids. Trimming took 5 bases from V and 2 from J, leaving 9 bases between them. CDR1 is SGHVS, CDR2 FQNEAQ, per germline. The CDR3 DNA is TGTGCCAGCAGCCCTTACATGAACTATGGCTACACCTTC. Encoded protein: CASSPYMNYGYTF.

This clonotype was seen a few times. The chain couples TRBV13 to TRBJ1-2, with D possibly TRBD1 on 6 matching bases. The CDR3 extends over 14 amino acids. The V and J ends lost 5 bases and 8 bases respectively, with 18 bases between them. Germline-derived CDR1 and CDR2 are PRHDT and FYEKMQ (reference sequence). This CDR3 is CASSPPRQVGGYTF. For the CDR3, the DNA is TGTGCCAGCAGCCCCCCCCGACAGGTTGGCGGCTACACCTTC.

The chain is built from TRBV7-9 and TRBJ2-1, with TRBD1 identical over 7 bases. This CDR3 spans 13 amino acids. Germline V gene lookup returns CDR1 SEHNR and CDR2 FQNEAQ (reference sequence). Germline trimming cut 6 bases from V and 8 bases from J; bases unmatched to any gene: 7. The CDR3 DNA reads as TGTGCCAGCAGGCGACAGGGAGTGGATGAGCAGTTCTTC. Protein product: CASRRQGVDEQFF.

This clonotype was observed a handful of times. The chain couples TRBV20-1 to TRBJ2-7; D tentatively reads TRBD1 or TRBD2 (5 bases each). V lost 2 bases and J lost 3, with 14 bases in between. The CDR3 is 14 residues long. Germline-derived CDR1 and CDR2 are DFQATT and SNEGSKA (reference sequence). As DNA, the CDR3 is TGCAGTGCTAGATTGGGACGGATCCTCTACGAGCAGTACTTC. Its protein product is CSARLGRILYEQYF.

This clonotype was detected a few times. The chain combines TRBV7-8 with TRBJ2-1, with D tentatively TRBD1 (6 bases). Germline CDR1 reads SGHVS; CDR2 reads FQNEAQ. The CDR3 extends over 17 amino acids. Trimming took off 3 bases at V and 3 bases at J, with 18 bases between the two ends. The CDR3 sequence: CASSFRVGGEDYNEQFF. In nucleotides, the CDR3 is TGTGCCAGCAGCTTCAGGGTAGGGGGTGAAGACTACAATGAGCAGTTCTTC.

This clonotype has a handful of counts. The chain carries TRBV29-1 and TRBJ2-7, with TRBD1 matching over 7 bases. Trimming removed 5 bases from V and 2 bases from J; junction bases left unmatched: 3. The CDR3 has 12 residues. From germline, CDR1 is SQVTM and CDR2 ANQGSEA. The CDR3 loop is CSVRQGPYEQYF. The CDR3 DNA follows: TGCAGCGTTCGACAGGGCCCCTACGAGCAGTACTTC.

This clonotype has just a few counts. The V and J genes are TRBV5-1 and TRBJ2-5; 9 bases are a match to TRBD2. The trim removed 1 base at V and 2 bases at J, leaving 3 bases unmatched. This CDR3 is built from 15 residues. Germline V gene data show CDR1 as SGHRS and CDR2 as YFSETQ. CDR3 DNA sequence: TGCGCCAGCAGCTTGACTAGCGGGCAACAAGAGACCCAGTACTTC. Translation gives CASSLTSGQQETQYF.

This rearrangement joins TRBV15 to TRBJ2-1; perhaps TRBD2 as D (5 bases). Germline V gene data show CDR1 as LNHNV and CDR2 as YYDKDF (reference sequence). The CDR3 covers 14 residues. V was clipped by 9 bases and J by 6 bases, with 18 bases between them. The CDR3: CATGVRLPSNEQFF. The CDR3 DNA reads as TGTGCCACTGGGGTCAGACTACCCAGCAATGAGCAGTTCTTC.

The rearrangement joins TRBV2 to TRBJ2-3; a possible D gene is TRBD2 (6 bases). The V end lost 6 bases, the J end lost 3 bases, and 16 bases lay between the germline ends. Per germline, CDR1 SNHLY and CDR2 FYNNEI. This CDR3 is built from 15 residues. CDR3 bases: TGTGCCAGCAGCCGACCGGGGGAGAAGACAGATACGCAGTATTTT. Translated: CASSRPGEKTDTQYF.

A few counts support this clonotype. The V call is TRBV27, the J call TRBJ2-1; possibly TRBD2 for D (6 bases). From germline, CDR1 is MNHEY and CDR2 SMNVEV (reference sequence). The CDR3 runs 15 residues. V lost 5 bases and J 7 bases, leaving 18 bases between the germline ends. CDR3 region: CASSRLGTGANEQFF. The CDR3 DNA follows: TGTGCCAGCAGTAGACTCGGAACGGGAGCTAATGAGCAGTTCTTC.

This clonotype occurred many times. The rearrangement uses TRBV20-1 and TRBJ2-7, with D hard to call. There are 11 residues in the CDR3. The germline CDR1 and CDR2 sequences are DFQATT and SNEGSKA (reference sequence). V was clipped by 7 bases and J by 0 bases, with 7 bases between them. The CDR3 DNA reads TGCAGTGGAGCTAGCTCCTACGAGCAGTACTTC. Translating gives CSGASSYEQYF.

The CDR3 nucleotides are TGTGCCAGCAGTTACCCCTCCAGGGTCGACGAGCAGTACTTC. Amino acid sequence: CASSYPSRVDEQYF. The V and J genes are TRBV6-6 and TRBJ2-7, with a weak D call TRBD1 (5 bases). V was clipped by 2 bases and J by 5 bases, with 13 bases between them. CDR1 and CDR2 from the germline V gene are MNHNY and SVGAGI (reference sequence). The CDR3 runs to 14 residues.

This clonotype was seen more than once but under ten times. V is TRBV5-1 and J is TRBJ2-3, with D perhaps matching TRBD2 (6 bases). V was cut by 7 bases and J by 2 bases, with 14 bases left in between. Germline V gene sequence: CDR1 SGHRS, CDR2 YFSETQ. This CDR3 is 14 amino acids long. In DNA form, the CDR3 reads TGCGCCAGCCGGGGGACGGTGAACACAGATACGCAGTATTTT. Protein: CASRGTVNTDTQYF.

This clonotype was picked up many times. This sequence joins TRBV20-1 and TRBJ2-3; a weak D match, TRBD2 (5 bases). Germline V gene sequence: CDR1 DFQATT, CDR2 SNEGSKA (reference sequence). Trimming removed 4 bases from V and 0 bases from J, with 8 bases in between. This CDR3 spans 13 amino acids. The DNA of the CDR3 is TGCAGTGCTACCGGGGTCAGCACAGATACGCAGTATTTT. Protein: CSATGVSTDTQYF.

The J gene is TRBJ1-2, the V gene TRBV29-1, with D perhaps matching TRBD1 (5 bases). The CDR3 length is 10 residues. The V and J ends lost 5 bases and 5 bases respectively, with 6 bases between them. The germline CDR1 and CDR2 sequences are SQVTM and ANQGSEA. The CDR3 region is CSVKGYGYTF. DNA for the CDR3: TGCAGCGTTAAGGGGTATGGCTACACCTTC.